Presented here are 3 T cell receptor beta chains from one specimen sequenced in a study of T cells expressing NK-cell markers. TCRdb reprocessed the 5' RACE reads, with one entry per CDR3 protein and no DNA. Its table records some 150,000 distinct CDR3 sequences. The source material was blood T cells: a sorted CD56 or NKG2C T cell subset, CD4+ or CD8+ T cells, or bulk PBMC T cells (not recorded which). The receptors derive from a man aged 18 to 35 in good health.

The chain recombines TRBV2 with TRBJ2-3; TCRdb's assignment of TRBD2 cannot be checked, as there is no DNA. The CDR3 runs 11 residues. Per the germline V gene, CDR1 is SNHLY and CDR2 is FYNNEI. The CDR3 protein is CASTSGDTQYF.

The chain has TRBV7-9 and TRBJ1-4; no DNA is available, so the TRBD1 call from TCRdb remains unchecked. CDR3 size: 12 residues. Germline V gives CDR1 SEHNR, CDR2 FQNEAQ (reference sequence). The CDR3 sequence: CASSFPDRLLFF. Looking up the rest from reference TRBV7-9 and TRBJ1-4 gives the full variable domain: DTGVSQNPRHKITKRGQNVTFRCDPISEHNRLYWYRQTLGQGPEFLTYFQNEAQLEKSRLLSDRFSAERPKGSFSTLEIQRTEQGDSAMYLCASSFPDRLLFFGSGTQLSVL.

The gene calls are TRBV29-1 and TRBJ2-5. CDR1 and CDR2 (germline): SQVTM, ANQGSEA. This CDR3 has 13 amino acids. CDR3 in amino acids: CSVVAENQETQYF.